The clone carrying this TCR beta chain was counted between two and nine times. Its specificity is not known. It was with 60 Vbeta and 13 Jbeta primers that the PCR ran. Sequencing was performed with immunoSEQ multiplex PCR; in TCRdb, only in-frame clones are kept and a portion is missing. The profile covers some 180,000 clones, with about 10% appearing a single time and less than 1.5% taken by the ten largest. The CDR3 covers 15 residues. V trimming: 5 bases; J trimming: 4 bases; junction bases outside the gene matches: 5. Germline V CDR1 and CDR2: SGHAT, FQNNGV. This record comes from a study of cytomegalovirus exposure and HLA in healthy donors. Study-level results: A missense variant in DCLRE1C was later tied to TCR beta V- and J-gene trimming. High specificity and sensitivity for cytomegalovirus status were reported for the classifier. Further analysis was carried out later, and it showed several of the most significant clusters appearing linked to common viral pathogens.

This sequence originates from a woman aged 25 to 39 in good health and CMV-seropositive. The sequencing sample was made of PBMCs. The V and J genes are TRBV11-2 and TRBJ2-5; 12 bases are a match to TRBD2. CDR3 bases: TGTGCCAGCAGCCCCTCTAGCGGGAGGGGAGAGACCCAGTACTTC. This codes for CASSPSSGRGETQYF.